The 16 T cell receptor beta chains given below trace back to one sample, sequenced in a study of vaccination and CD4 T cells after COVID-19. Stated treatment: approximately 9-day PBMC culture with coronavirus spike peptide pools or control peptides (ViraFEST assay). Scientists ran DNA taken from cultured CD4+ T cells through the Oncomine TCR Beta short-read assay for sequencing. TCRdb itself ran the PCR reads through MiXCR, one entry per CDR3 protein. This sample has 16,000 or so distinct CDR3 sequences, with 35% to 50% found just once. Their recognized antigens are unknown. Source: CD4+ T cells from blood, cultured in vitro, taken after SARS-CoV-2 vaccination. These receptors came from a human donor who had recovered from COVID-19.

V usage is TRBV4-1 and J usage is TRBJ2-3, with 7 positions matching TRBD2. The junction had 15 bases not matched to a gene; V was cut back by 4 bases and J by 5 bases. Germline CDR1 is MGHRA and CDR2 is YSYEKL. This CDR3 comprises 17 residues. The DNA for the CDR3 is TGCGCCAGCAGCCGGGCCGGACTAGGCGATTTAGGAGATACGCAGTATTTT. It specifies CASSRAGLGDLGDTQYF.

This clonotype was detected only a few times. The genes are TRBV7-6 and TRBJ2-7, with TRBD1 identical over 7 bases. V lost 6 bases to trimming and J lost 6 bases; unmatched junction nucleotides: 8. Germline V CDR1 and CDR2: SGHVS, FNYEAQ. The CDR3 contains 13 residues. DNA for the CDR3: TGTGCCAGCAGTCAGCTAGGGGGCGGCGAGCAGTACTTC. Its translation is CASSQLGGGEQYF.

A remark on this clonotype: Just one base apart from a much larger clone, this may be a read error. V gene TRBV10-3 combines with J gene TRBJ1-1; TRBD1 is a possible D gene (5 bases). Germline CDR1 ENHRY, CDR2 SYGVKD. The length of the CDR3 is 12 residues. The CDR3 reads CTISDSNTEAFF. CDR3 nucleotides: TGTACCATCAGCGACAGTAACACTGAAGCTTTCTTT.

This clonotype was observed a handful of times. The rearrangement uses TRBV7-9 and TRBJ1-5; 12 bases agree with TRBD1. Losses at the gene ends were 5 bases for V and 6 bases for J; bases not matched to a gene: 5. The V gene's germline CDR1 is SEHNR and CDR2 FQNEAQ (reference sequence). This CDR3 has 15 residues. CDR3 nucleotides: TGTGCCAGCAGCCCGGGACAGGGGGCATTTCAGCCCCAGCATTTT. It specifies CASSPGQGAFQPQHF.

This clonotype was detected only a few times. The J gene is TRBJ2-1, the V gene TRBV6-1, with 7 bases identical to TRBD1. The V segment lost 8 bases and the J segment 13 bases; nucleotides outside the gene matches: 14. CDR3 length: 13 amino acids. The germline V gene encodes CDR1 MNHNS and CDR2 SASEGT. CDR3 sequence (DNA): TGTGCCAGCGCTGAAAGACAGGGCGACTTACAGTTCTTC. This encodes CASAERQGDLQFF.

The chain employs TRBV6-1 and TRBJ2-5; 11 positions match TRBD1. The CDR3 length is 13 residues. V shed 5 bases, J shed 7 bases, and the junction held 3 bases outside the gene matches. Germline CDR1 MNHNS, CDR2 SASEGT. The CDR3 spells CASSMGQGGTQYF. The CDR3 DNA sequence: TGTGCCAGCAGTATGGGACAGGGGGGGACCCAGTACTTC.

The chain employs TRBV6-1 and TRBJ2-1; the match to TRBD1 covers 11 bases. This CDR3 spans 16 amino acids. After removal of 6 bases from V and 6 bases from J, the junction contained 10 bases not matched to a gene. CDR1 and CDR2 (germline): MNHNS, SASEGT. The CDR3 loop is CASSPLPGTGGNEQFF. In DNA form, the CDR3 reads TGTGCCAGCAGCCCCCTCCCCGGGACAGGGGGCAATGAGCAGTTCTTC.

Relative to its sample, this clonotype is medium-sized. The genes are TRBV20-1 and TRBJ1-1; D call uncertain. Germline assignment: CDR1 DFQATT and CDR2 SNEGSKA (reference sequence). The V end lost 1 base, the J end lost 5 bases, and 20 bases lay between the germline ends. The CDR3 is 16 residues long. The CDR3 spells CSARVGRRAVRTEAFF. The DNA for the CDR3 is TGCAGTGCTAGAGTAGGTCGTAGGGCAGTACGGACTGAAGCTTTCTTT.

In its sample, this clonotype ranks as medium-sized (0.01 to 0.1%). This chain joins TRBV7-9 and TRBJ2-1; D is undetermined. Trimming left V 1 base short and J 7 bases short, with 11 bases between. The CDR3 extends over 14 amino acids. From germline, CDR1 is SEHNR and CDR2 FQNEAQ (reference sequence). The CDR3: CASSLVGRPNEQFF. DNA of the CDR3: TGTGCCAGCAGCTTAGTCGGTAGGCCGAATGAGCAGTTCTTC. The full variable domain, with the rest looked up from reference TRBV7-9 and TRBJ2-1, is DTGVSQNPRHKITKRGQNVTFRCDPISEHNRLYWYRQTLGQGPEFLTYFQNEAQLEKSRLLSDRFSAERPKGSFSTLEIQRTEQGDSAMYLCASSLVGRPNEQFFGPGTRLTVL.

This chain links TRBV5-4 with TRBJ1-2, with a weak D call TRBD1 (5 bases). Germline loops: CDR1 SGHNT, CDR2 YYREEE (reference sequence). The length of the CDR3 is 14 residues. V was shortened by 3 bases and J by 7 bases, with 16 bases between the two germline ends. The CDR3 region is CASSSSREIFGYTF. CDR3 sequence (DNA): TGTGCCAGCAGCTCTAGCAGGGAAATATTTGGCTACACCTTC.

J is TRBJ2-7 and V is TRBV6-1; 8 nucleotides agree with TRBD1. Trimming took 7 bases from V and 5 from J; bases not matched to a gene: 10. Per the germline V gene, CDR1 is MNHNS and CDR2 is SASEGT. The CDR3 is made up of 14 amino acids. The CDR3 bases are TGTGCCAGCAAATTTGGACAGGGTAGCGACGAGCAGTACTTC. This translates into CASKFGQGSDEQYF.

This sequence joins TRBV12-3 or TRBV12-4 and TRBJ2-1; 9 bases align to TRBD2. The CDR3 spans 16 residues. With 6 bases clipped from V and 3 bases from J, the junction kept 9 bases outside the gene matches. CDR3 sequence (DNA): TGTGCCAGCAGGGAGACAGCGGGAGGTAGCTACAATGAGCAGTTCTTC. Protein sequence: CASRETAGGSYNEQFF.

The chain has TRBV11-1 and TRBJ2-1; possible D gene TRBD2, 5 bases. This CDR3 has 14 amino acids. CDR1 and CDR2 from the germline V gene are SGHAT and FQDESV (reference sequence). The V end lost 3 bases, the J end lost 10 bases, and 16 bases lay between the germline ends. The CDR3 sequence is CASSFPGIRREQFF. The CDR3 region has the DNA TGTGCCAGCAGCTTTCCGGGGATAAGACGGGAGCAGTTCTTC.

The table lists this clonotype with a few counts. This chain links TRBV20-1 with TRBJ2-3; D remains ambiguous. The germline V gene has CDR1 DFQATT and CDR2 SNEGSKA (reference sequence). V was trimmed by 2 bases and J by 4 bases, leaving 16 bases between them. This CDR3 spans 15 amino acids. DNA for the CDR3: TGCAGTGCTAGAAAGACGTTGAGTGTCCCAGATACGCAGTATTTT. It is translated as CSARKTLSVPDTQYF.

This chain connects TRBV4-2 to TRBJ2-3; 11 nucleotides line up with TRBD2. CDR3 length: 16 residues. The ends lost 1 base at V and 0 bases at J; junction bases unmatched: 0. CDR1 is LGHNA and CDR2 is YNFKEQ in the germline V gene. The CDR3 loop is CASSQGLAGSTDTQYF. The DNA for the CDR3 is TGTGCCAGCAGCCAAGGACTAGCGGGGAGCACAGATACGCAGTATTTT.

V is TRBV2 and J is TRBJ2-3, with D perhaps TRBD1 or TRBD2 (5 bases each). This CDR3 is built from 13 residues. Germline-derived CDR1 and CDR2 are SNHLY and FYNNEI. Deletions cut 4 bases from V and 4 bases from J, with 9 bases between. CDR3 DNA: TGTGCCAGCAGTGCGCAGGGACCAGATACGCAGTATTTT. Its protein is CASSAQGPDTQYF.